This T cell receptor (beta chain) derives from a study of spatial heterogeneity in lung cancer. Stated time point: blood at routine non-recurrence follow-up after resection. No cell sorting; template was whole RNA from tumor, lung tissue or PBMC. TCRdb re-derived calls from the 5' RACE reads in MiXCR, one entry per CDR3 protein. The sample consists of around 47,000 distinct CDR3 sequences, roughly 8.1% of them appearing once. Trimming took 8 bases from V and 2 from J; bases not matched to a gene: 8. Germline assignment: CDR1 MNHEY and CDR2 SMNVEV (reference sequence). The CDR3 covers 14 residues. The chain combines TRBV27 with TRBJ2-7; the match to TRBD2 covers 8 bases. The source of this sequence is a female donor with early-stage non-small cell lung cancer. Sequencing used PBMCs, obtained at follow-up. Written as DNA, the CDR3 is TGTGCCAGCCATGGGTTGGGACTAGCCTACGAGCAGTACTTC. The encoded protein is CASHGLGLAYEQYF.